Detailed here is one TCR beta chain. This CDR3 spans 16 amino acids. The germline CDR1 and CDR2 sequences are MDHEN and SYDVKM. Trimming cost V 3 bases and J 0 bases, with 14 bases left between them. Methods used by the authors: How many nucleated cells were present was estimated from reference gene primer amplification. The data were produced by immunoSEQ multiplex PCR, yet TCRdb's version contains in-frame clones alone and is incomplete. For V, J and clone size, that table is used; D and trimming come from the DNA. The repertoire holds 150,000 or so clones, roughly 85% seen once, with about 3.3% in the top ten. These data are taken from a study of blood T cell repertoires in COVID-19. The overall study: The United States, Italy and Spain were the sources of the acute and convalescent COVID-19 samples. PBMCs, B-cell-depleted T cells, or T cells provided the cDNA or gDNA that made up the material.

The specimen was peripheral blood. The V and J genes are TRBV28 and TRBJ1-1; a weak D match, TRBD1 (6 bases). The sequence derives from a human donor with acute or convalescent COVID-19. The donor label of this sample is uncertain. CDR3 in amino acids: CASSFTGRAMNTEAFF. CDR3 DNA: TGTGCCAGCAGTTTCACAGGGAGGGCGATGAACACTGAAGCTTTCTTT. The whole variable domain, filled in from reference TRBV28 and TRBJ1-1, reads DVKVTQSSRYLVKRTGEKVFLECVQDMDHENMFWYRQDPGLGLRLIYFSYDVKMKEKGDIPEGYSVSREKKERFSLILESASTNQTSMYLCASSFTGRAMNTEAFFGQGTRLTVV.